The present T cell receptor (beta chain) was sequenced within a study of T-cell reconstitution after alpha-beta-depleted transplantation in children. Findings of the study overall: Surviving recipient T cells and thymic progenitors produced the high day-60 TCRbeta diversity seen in some patients. Diversity and T-cell counts at one year after transplant derived mostly from new T cells.

Of note for this clonotype: Its specificity is not known.

Unique molecular identifiers featured in how the TCRbeta library was prepared. TCRdb reprocessed the PCR reads via MiXCR and lists one record per CDR3 protein. The table shows under 750,000 distinct CDR3 sequences, with more than 20% occurring only once. Looked up from germline, CDR1 is LNHNV and CDR2 is YYDKDF (reference sequence). This CDR3 has 14 amino acids. The V end was cut by 2 bases, the J end by 1 base, with 9 bases between. Sample: PBMCs, mostly from graft donor cells, taken 360 days after TCRalphabeta/CD19-depleted stem cell transplant. The V gene is TRBV15, the J gene TRBJ2-7, with D perhaps matching TRBD1 or TRBD2 (5 bases each). This TCR came from a boy younger than two who had a stem cell transplant for acute myeloid leukemia, so the T cells may come from the graft donor. The CDR3 region is CATSRYGGSYEQYF. The CDR3 DNA reads as TGTGCCACCAGCAGATATGGGGGATCCTACGAGCAGTACTTC.